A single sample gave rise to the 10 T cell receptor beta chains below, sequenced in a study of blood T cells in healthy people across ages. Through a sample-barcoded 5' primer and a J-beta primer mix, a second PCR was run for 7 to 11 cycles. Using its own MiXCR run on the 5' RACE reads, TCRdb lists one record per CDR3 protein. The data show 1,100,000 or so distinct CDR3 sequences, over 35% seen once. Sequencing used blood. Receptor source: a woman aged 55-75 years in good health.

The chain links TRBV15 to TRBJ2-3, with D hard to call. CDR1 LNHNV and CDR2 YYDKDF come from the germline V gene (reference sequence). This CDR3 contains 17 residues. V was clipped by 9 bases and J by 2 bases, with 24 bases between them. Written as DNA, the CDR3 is TGTGCCACTAAAGACCCGTACGTGGGCGAGTACACAGATACGCAGTATTTT. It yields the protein CATKDPYVGEYTDTQYF.

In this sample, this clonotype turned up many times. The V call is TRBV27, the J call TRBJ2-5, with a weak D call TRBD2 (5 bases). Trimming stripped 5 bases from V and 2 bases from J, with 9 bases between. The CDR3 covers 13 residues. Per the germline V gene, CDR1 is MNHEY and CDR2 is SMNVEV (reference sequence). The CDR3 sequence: CASSVASQETQYF. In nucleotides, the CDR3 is TGTGCCAGCAGTGTAGCGTCTCAAGAGACCCAGTACTTC.

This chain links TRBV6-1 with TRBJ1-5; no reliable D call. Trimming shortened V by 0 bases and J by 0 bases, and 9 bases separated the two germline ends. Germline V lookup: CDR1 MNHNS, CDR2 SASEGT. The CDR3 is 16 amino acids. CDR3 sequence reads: CASSEAPNYSNQPQHF. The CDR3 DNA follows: TGTGCCAGCAGTGAAGCCCCGAACTATAGCAATCAGCCCCAGCATTTT.

In DNA, the CDR3 is TGCAGTGCTAGTCGGCAGGGCCCGGGGGACTATGGCTACACCTTC. Encoded protein: CSASRQGPGDYGYTF. The chain joins TRBV20-1 to TRBJ1-2; TRBD1 might be the D (5 bases). The V gene's germline CDR1 is DFQATT and CDR2 SNEGSKA (reference sequence). V was clipped by 3 bases and J by 3 bases, with 17 bases between them. The CDR3 consists of 15 residues.

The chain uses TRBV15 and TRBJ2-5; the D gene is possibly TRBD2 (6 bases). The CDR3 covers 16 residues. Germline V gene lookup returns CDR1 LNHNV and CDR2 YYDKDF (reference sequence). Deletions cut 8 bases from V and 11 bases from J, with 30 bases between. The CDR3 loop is CATRLDAGPAYNEQYF. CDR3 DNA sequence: TGTGCCACCCGACTCGATGCGGGACCCGCCTACAATGAGCAGTACTTC.

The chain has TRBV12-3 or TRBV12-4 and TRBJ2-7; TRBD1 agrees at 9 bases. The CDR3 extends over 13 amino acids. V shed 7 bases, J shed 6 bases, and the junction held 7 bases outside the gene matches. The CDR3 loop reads CASTTGTGFEQYF. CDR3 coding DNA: TGTGCCAGCACCACCGGGACAGGGTTCGAGCAGTACTTC.

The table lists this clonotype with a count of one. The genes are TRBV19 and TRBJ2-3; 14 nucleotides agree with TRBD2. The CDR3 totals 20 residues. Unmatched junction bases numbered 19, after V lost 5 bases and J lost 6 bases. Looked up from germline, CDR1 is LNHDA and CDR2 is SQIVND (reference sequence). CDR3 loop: CASSARGLAGGLLRQDTQYF. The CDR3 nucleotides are TGTGCCAGTAGTGCCCGCGGACTAGCGGGAGGCCTTCTCCGGCAGGATACGCAGTATTTT.

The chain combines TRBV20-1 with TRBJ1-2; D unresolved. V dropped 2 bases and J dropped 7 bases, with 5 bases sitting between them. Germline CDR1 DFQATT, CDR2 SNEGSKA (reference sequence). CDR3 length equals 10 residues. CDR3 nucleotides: TGCAGTGCTAGAATTAGTGGCTACACCTTC. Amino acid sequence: CSARISGYTF.

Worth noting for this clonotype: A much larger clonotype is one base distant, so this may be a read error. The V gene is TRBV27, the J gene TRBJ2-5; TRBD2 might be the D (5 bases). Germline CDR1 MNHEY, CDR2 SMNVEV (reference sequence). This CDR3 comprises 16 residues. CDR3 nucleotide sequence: TGTGCCAGCAGTGTATCGAGGGTGGGCTTCCAAGAGACCCAGTACTTC. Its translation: CASSVSRVGFQETQYF.

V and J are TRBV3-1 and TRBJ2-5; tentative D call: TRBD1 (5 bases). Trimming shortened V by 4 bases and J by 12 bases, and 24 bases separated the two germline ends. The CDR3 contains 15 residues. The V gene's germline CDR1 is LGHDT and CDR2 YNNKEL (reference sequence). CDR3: CASSPRVGAGGREYF. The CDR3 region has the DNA TGTGCCAGCAGCCCCCGGGTAGGGGCTGGCGGAAGAGAGTACTTC.